The entry below gives a single T cell receptor beta chain sequence along with its context. The sample comes from a study of T cell clones after liver transplantation. Study summary: Blood was drawn pre-transplant, before withdrawal, and after full or failed withdrawal.

Assay used: immunoSEQ multiplex PCR; TCRdb lists only in-frame clones, some missing. The sample lists 95,000 to 110,000 clones, approximately 78% occurring once. The CDR3 covers 14 residues. The ends were cut back, 0 bases at V and 2 bases at J, with 7 bases in the middle. Germline V gene lookup returns CDR1 MNHEY and CDR2 SMNVEV (reference sequence). The chain has TRBV27 and TRBJ1-2; D gene ambiguous. Source: CD4+ T cells from blood, taken before liver transplant. This sequence was found in a human donor who received a liver transplant. CDR3: CASSLSQDNYGYTF. The CDR3 nucleotides read TGTGCCAGCAGTTTATCTCAGGACAACTATGGCTACACCTTC.